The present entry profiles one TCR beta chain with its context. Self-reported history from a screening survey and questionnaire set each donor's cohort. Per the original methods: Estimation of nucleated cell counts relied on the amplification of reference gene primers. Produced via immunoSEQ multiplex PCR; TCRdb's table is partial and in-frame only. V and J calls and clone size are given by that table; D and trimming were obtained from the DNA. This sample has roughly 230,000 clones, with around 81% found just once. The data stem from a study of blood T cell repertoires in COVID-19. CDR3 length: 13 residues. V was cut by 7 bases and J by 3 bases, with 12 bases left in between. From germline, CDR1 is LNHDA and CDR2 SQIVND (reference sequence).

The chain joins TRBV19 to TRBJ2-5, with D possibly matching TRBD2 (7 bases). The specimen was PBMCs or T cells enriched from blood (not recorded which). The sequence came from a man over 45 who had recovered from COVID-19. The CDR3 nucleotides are TGTGCCAGTAAGGGGGGGAGGGAAGAGACCCAGTACTTC. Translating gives CASKGGREETQYF. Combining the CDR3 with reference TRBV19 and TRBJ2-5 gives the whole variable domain DGGITQSPKYLFRKEGQNVTLSCEQNLNHDAMYWYRQDPGQGLRLIYYSQIVNDFQKGDIAEGYSVSREKKESFPLTVTSAQKNPTAFYLCASKGGREETQYFGPGTRLLVL.